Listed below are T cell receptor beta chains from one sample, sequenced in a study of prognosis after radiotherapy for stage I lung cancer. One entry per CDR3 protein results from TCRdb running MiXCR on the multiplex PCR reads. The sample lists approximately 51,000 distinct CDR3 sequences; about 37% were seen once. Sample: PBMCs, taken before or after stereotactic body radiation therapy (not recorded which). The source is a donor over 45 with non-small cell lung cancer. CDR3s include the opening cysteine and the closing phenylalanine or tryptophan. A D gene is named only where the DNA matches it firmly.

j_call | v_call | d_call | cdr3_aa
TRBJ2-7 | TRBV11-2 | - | CAGSLSRAPHEQYF
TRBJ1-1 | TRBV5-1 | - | CASSPELGSAFF
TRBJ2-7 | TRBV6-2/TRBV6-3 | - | CASSYRSRVPKAPYEQYF
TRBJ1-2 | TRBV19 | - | CASSNPGAGSSYTF
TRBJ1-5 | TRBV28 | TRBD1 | CASRETGAYQPQHF
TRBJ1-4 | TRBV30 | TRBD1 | CAWTTQGGRKLFF
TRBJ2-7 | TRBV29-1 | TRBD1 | CSVGVTRGSYEQYF
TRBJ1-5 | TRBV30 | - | CAWSLSNQPQHF
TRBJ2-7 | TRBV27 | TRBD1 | CASSSRDRVYEQYF
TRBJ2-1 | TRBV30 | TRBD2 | CAWSVKLAGVNEQFF
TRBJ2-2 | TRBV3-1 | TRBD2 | CASSQGRLAGQGRELFF
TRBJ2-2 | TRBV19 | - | CASSIIVDTGGLFF
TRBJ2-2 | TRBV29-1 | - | CSVERTANTGELFF
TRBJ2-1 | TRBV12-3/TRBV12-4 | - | CASSLTGRRSNQQFF
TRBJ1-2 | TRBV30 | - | CAWKGVAGGNYGYTF
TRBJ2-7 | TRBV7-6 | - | CASSSPFSGTERYEQYF
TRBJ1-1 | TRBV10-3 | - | CAIILQINTEAFF
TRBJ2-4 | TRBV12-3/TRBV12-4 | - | CASSLSAGTDQYF
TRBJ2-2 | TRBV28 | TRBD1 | CASKSTSGTGESGELFF
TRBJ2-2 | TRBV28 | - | CASSRNRDTGELFF
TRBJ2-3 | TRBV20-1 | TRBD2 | CSATGGDTQYF
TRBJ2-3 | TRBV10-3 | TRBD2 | CAAGLAGVDTQYF
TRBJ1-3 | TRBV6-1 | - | CASAGGAGNTIYF
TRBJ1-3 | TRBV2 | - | CASTGGRSGNTIYF
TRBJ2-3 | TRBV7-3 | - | CASSKGLAIDTQYF
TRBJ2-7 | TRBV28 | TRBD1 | CASSFGTGTYEQYF
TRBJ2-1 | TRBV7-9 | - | CASSPKGPRFGLF
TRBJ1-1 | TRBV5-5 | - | CASSLFRGRAFF
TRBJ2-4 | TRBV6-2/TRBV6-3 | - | CASSYHPPFTSVGGIQYF
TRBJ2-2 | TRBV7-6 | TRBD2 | CASSQRSSGDVGELFF
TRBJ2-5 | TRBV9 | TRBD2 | CASSSGLAGTGWETQYF
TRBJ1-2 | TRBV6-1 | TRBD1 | CASSVGTGALNYGYTF
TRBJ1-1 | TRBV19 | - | CASSIWGAGANTEAFF
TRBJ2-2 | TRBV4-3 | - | CASSQGNGVFF
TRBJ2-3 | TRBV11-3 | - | CASSSSTGEGDTQYF
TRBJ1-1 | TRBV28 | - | CASSLGQMNTEAFF
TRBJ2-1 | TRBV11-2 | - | CASSLEGSSYNEQFF
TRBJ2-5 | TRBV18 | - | CASSPSGQGSMKTQYF
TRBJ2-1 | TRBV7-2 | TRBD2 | CASSKGLAGVYEQFF
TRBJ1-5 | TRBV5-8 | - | CASGQFNQPQHF
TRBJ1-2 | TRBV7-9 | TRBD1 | CASSLPGWDSFYTF
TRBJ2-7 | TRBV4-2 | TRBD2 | CASSRPLAGLYEQYF
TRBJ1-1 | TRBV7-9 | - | CASSRAGGNTEAFF
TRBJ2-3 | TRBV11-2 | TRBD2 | CASSLLGTGLAGAGDTQYF
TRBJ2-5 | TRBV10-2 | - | CASSDGGGGDETQYF
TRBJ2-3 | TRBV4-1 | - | CASSQVGGAKTDTQYF
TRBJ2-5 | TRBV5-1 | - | CASSLRGDQETQYF
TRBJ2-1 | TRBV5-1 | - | CASSFGGNSYNEQFF
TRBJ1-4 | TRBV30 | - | CAWSEWGAREKLFF
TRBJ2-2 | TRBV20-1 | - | CSARDNTGELFF
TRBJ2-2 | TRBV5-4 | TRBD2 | CASSQGLAGTGELFF
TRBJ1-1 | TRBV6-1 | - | CASSEALLGGTEAFF
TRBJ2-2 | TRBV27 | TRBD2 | CASGTSGGTNTGELFF
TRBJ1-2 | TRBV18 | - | CASSPNQDGYTF
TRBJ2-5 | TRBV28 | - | CASSSRWETQYF
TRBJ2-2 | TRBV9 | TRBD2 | CASSPGLAAGTGELFF
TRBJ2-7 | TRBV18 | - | CASSPPDNPYEQYF
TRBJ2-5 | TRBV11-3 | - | CASSLAGDPQETQYF
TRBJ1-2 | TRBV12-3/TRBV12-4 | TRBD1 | CASSFGRGRNYGYTF